The clone carrying this T cell receptor (beta chain) was recorded only once. Per the original data handling: Estimation of nucleated cell counts relied on the amplification of reference gene primers. Repertoires were generated with immunoSEQ multiplex PCR, while TCRdb's copy carries only in-frame clones and drops some. From that table come the V and J calls and clone size; the DNA was used to work out D and trimming. The table includes 170,000 or so clones, roughly 79% detected once. Germline V gene sequence: CDR1 MNHEY, CDR2 SMNVEV (reference sequence). Trimming shortened V by 3 bases and J by 2 bases, and 16 bases separated the two germline ends. This CDR3 has 16 residues. The source of the sample is a study of blood T cell repertoires in COVID-19. Study at large: From the United States, Italy and Spain came samples of acute and convalescent COVID-19. Nucleic acid was either cDNA or gDNA, and it came from T cells, B-cell-depleted T cells, or PBMCs.

Sequencing input: peripheral blood. The chain recombines TRBV27 with TRBJ1-1, with D possibly matching TRBD1 (5 bases). This TCR came from a woman in her sixties or seventies with acute or convalescent COVID-19. The CDR3 DNA reads TGTGCCAGCAGTTTCGTGGGCAGGGCAAAAAACACTGAAGCTTTCTTT. Protein: CASSFVGRAKNTEAFF.